The 10 T cell receptor beta chains presented below share a single source sample, sequenced in a study of identical twins. One entry per CDR3 protein results from TCRdb running MiXCR on the 5' RACE reads. The sample lists 640,000 or so distinct CDR3 sequences, roughly 6% seen once, with about 2% in the top ten. Sequencing was carried out using naive T cells sorted from blood. Receptors originate from a man younger than 35 in good health.

A word on this clonotype: An end of the junction does not agree with germline; a read error may underlie this. This rearrangement joins TRBV6-1 to TRBJ1-4, with D possibly TRBD1 on 5 matching bases. This CDR3 region has 17 residues. Germline loops: CDR1 MNHNS, CDR2 SASEGT. CDR3 in DNA: TGTGCCAGCAGAGAAGGGACCTCTTTGTCCACTAATGAAAAACTGTTTTTT. Residues: CASREGTSLSTNEKLFF.

This clonotype was found many times. This rearrangement joins TRBV20-1 to TRBJ1-6; no clear D gene. Trimming took off 5 bases at V and 5 bases at J, with 22 bases between the two ends. The CDR3 contains 17 residues. CDR1 is DFQATT and CDR2 is SNEGSKA in the germline V gene (reference sequence). For the CDR3, the DNA is TGCAGTGCTCGACACGTCCTTCGGGTGGGAAATAATTCACCCCTCCACTTT. The encoded protein is CSARHVLRVGNNSPLHF.

This sequence joins TRBV20-1 and TRBJ2-6; TRBD1 aligns across 11 bases. With 4 bases clipped from V and 1 base from J, the junction kept 3 bases outside the gene matches. This CDR3 region has 16 residues. CDR1 and CDR2 (germline): DFQATT, SNEGSKA (reference sequence). CDR3 DNA sequence: TGCAGTGCTATGAGGGACAGGGGGTCTGGGGCCAACGTCCTGACTTTC. As protein: CSAMRDRGSGANVLTF.

V and J are TRBV20-1 and TRBJ2-3; D may be TRBD1 or TRBD2 (6 bases each). The germline V gene has CDR1 DFQATT and CDR2 SNEGSKA (reference sequence). This CDR3 has 15 amino acids. Trimming removed 3 bases from V and 1 base from J, with 14 bases in between. DNA of the CDR3: TGCAGTGCTAGGCCGCGGGACACCGGCACAGATACGCAGTATTTT. This gives the protein CSARPRDTGTDTQYF.

Only a few counts were recorded for this clonotype. This rearrangement joins TRBV10-3 to TRBJ2-7, with D perhaps assigned TRBD1 or TRBD2 (6 bases each). The CDR3 runs 18 residues. CDR1 ENHRY and CDR2 SYGVKD come from the germline V gene. Trimming removed 2 bases from V and 3 bases from J, with 23 bases in between. The CDR3, as DNA: TGTGCCATCAGTGAGCTATTTTATGGCGATGGGGGGCACTACGAGCAGTACTTC. Translating it yields CAISELFYGDGGHYEQYF.

The chain joins TRBV6-1 to TRBJ2-5; D uncertain. The germline V gene encodes CDR1 MNHNS and CDR2 SASEGT. V lost 4 bases and J lost 2, with 14 bases in between. The CDR3 has 15 residues. The CDR3 region is CASSVAGRIQETQYF. Written as DNA, the CDR3 is TGTGCCAGCAGTGTTGCTGGACGGATTCAAGAGACCCAGTACTTC.

The chain employs TRBV7-2 and TRBJ2-7; D might be TRBD1 (5 bases). This CDR3 is built from 14 residues. V was clipped by 1 base and J by 5 bases, with 12 bases between them. Per the germline V gene, CDR1 is SGHTA and CDR2 is FQGNSA. DNA for the CDR3: TGTGCCAGCAGCTTAGATGGGGCTGGGGACGAGCAGTACTTC. Translating it yields CASSLDGAGDEQYF.

This clonotype was seen a handful of times. V is TRBV5-1 and J is TRBJ2-3; D may be TRBD2 (6 bases). Trimming took 0 bases from V and 5 from J, leaving 19 bases between them. In germline, CDR1 is SGHRS, CDR2 YFSETQ. This CDR3 spans 17 amino acids. As DNA, the CDR3 is TGCGCCAGCAGCTTGGCCAGGGCGGGAAAAGGAGTAGATACGCAGTATTTT. Translation gives CASSLARAGKGVDTQYF. Full variable domain (remainder filled in from reference TRBV5-1 and TRBJ2-3): KAGVTQTPRYLIKTRGQQVTLSCSPISGHRSVSWYQQTPGQGLQFLFEYFSETQRNKGNFPGRFSGRQFSNSRSEMNVSTLELGDSALYLCASSLARAGKGVDTQYFGPGTRLTVL.

This clonotype was seen at least ten times. The J gene is TRBJ2-7, the V gene TRBV9; D unclear. V lost 3 bases, J lost 4 bases, and 14 bases lay in between. Germline CDR1 and CDR2: SGDLS and YYNGEE. The CDR3 consists of 14 residues. CDR3 protein: CASSAGRNSYEQYF. Here the CDR3 DNA reads TGTGCCAGCAGCGCAGGACGGAACTCATACGAGCAGTACTTC. Variable domain in full (rest from reference TRBV9 and TRBJ2-7): DSGVTQTPKHLITATGQRVTLRCSPRSGDLSVYWYQQSLDQGLQFLIQYYNGEERAKGNILERFSAQQFPDLHSELNLSSLELGDSALYFCASSAGRNSYEQYFGPGTRLTVT.

This clonotype was observed many times. At one boundary the junction diverges from the germline segment, which might be a read error. The chain uses TRBV12-3 or TRBV12-4 and TRBJ2-1; TRBD2 agrees at 10 bases. The CDR3 has 15 amino acids. In DNA, the CDR3 is TGTGCCAGCAACCTAGCGGGGGCGTCCTCCAATGAGCAGTTCTTC. Protein product: CASNLAGASSNEQFF.